The next 13 T cell receptor beta chains were all read from a single sample in a study of blood T cell repertoires in COVID-19. TCRdb's table, derived via immunoSEQ multiplex PCR, lists solely in-frame clones and lacks some. The sample has 150,000 to 200,000 clones, roughly four fifths seen once. The sample taken for sequencing was peripheral blood. These receptor sequences come from a man in his 70s with active or convalescent COVID-19.

The CDR3 is CASSQVVTGSWPLHF. CDR3 in DNA: TGTGCCAGCAGCCAAGTGGTTACAGGGAGCTGGCCCCTCCACTTT. The chain carries TRBV3-1 (or the pseudogene TRBV3-2) and TRBJ1-6, with D possibly TRBD1 on 6 matching bases. The CDR3 has 15 amino acids. Per the germline V gene, CDR1 is LGHDT and CDR2 is YNNKEL (reference sequence). Trimming removed 1 base from V and 13 bases from J, with 17 bases in between.

This clone occurred a few times. The genes are TRBV7-9 and TRBJ1-1; TRBD1 aligns across 7 bases. CDR3 size: 14 residues. J gave up 5 bases and V 4 bases, and 7 bases lay outside the gene matches. The germline gives CDR1 SEHNR, CDR2 FQNEAQ (reference sequence). In DNA, the CDR3 is TGTGCCAGCAGCTCGACAGGGTTTGGAACTGAAGCTTTCTTT. Translated, it gives CASSSTGFGTEAFF.

The sample holds a few counts of this clone. This chain connects TRBV7-9 to TRBJ1-5; no clear D. This CDR3 comprises 13 residues. The V gene's germline CDR1 is SEHNR and CDR2 FQNEAQ (reference sequence). With 5 bases removed from V and 2 bases from J, the gap between germline ends came to 7 bases. CDR3 sequence: CASSPPGNQPQHF. CDR3 bases: TGTGCCAGCAGCCCTCCCGGCAATCAGCCCCAGCATTTT.

This clone has a single count. V usage is TRBV29-1 and J usage is TRBJ1-1; no clear D gene. V was shortened by 1 base and J by 4 bases, with 10 bases between the two germline ends. Germline CDR1 SQVTM, CDR2 ANQGSEA. The CDR3 is made up of 13 amino acids. CDR3 amino acids: CSVEGHPSTEAFF. The CDR3 DNA reads TGCAGCGTTGAAGGCCACCCGAGCACTGAAGCTTTCTTT. The full variable domain, with the rest looked up from reference TRBV29-1 and TRBJ1-1, is SAVISQKPSRDICQRGTSLTIQCQVDSQVTMMFWYRQQPGQSLTLIATANQGSEATYESGFVIDKFPISRPNLTFSTLTVSNMSPEDSSIYLCSVEGHPSTEAFFGQGTRLTVV.

CDR3 residues: CASSPAGGRTGELFF. In nucleotides, the CDR3 is TGTGCCAGCAGCCCAGCGGGGGGCCGGACCGGGGAGCTGTTTTTT. This chain connects TRBV13 to TRBJ2-2; 9 bases match TRBD2. The CDR3 contains 15 residues. Trimming removed 5 bases from V and 5 bases from J; junction bases left unmatched: 6. Germline-derived CDR1 and CDR2 are PRHDT and FYEKMQ (reference sequence).

The chain joins TRBV5-1 to TRBJ2-7; 8 bases match TRBD1. The germline CDR1 and CDR2 sequences are SGHRS and YFSETQ. The CDR3 is made up of 17 amino acids. The junction had 19 bases not matched to a gene; V was cut back by 4 bases and J by 7 bases. This CDR3 is CASSTGQGTFLRGEQYF. The CDR3 DNA is TGCGCCAGCAGCACCGGACAGGGAACCTTTCTACGTGGGGAGCAGTACTTC.

This rearrangement joins TRBV4-1 to TRBJ2-5; TRBD1 aligns across 8 bases. After removal of 1 base from V and 1 base from J, the junction contained 11 bases not matched to a gene. This CDR3 region has 18 residues. Germline V gene lookup returns CDR1 MGHRA and CDR2 YSYEKL. CDR3 sequence reads: CASSQGPSGGSGQETQYF. The CDR3 nucleotides are TGCGCCAGCAGCCAAGGTCCTTCAGGGGGCTCCGGCCAAGAGACCCAGTACTTC.

This clone occurred once. The chain couples TRBV24-1 to TRBJ2-3; possible D gene TRBD1, 5 bases. With 6 bases removed from V and 2 bases from J, the gap between germline ends came to 17 bases. Germline V gene data show CDR1 as KGHDR and CDR2 as SFDVKD. The CDR3 consists of 16 residues. CDR3 DNA: TGTGCCACCAGTCCCCGCGCAGGGAATCCCACAGATACGCAGTATTTT. It encodes CATSPRAGNPTDTQYF.

The rearrangement joins TRBV5-4 to TRBJ2-3; D call uncertain. This CDR3 region has 13 residues. Germline V gene sequence: CDR1 SGHNT, CDR2 YYREEE (reference sequence). Trimming took 6 bases from V and 6 from J, leaving 14 bases between them. CDR3 loop: CASNPWSSDTQYF. In DNA, the CDR3 is TGTGCCAGCAACCCCTGGAGTTCGGATACGCAGTATTTT. Supplemented by reference TRBV5-4 and TRBJ2-3, the full variable domain reads ETGVTQSPTHLIKTRGQQVTLRCSSQSGHNTVSWYQQALGQGPQFIFQYYREEENGRGNFPPRFSGLQFPNYSSELNVNALELDDSALYLCASNPWSSDTQYFGPGTRLTVL.

This rearrangement joins TRBV19 to TRBJ2-3, with a possible D match to TRBD2 (6 bases). Germline CDR1 and CDR2: LNHDA and SQIVND (reference sequence). V was pared by 4 bases and J by 2 bases, with 28 bases between. CDR3 length: 20 amino acids. CDR3 region: CASSSPPVGLKRLNTDTQYF. The CDR3 nucleotides are TGTGCCAGTAGTAGCCCCCCGGTGGGACTGAAAAGGCTAAACACAGATACGCAGTATTTT.

The V call is TRBV9, the J call TRBJ2-3, with TRBD2 matching over 10 bases. After removal of 0 bases from V and 1 base from J, the junction contained 5 bases not matched to a gene. The germline gives CDR1 SGDLS, CDR2 YYNGEE. This CDR3 has 17 amino acids. CDR3 DNA: TGTGCCAGCAGCGTAGTGGGCGGGACTAGCGGCACAGATACGCAGTATTTT. Translating it yields CASSVVGGTSGTDTQYF.

The chain is built from TRBV28 and TRBJ1-5; D not certain. Germline V gene data show CDR1 as MDHEN and CDR2 as SYDVKM. V lost 3 bases and J 5 bases, leaving 11 bases between the germline ends. The CDR3 spans 14 residues. The CDR3 sequence: CASSFEGWDQPQHF. The CDR3 DNA follows: TGTGCCAGCAGTTTTGAGGGTTGGGATCAGCCCCAGCATTTT.

The rearrangement uses TRBV19 and TRBJ2-7; 8 bases agree with TRBD2. Trimming took 7 bases from V and 2 from J; bases not matched to a gene: 7. Per germline, CDR1 LNHDA and CDR2 SQIVND (reference sequence). The length of the CDR3 is 14 residues. The CDR3: CASKAGDLTYEQYF. CDR3 bases: TGTGCCAGTAAAGCGGGAGATCTCACCTACGAGCAGTACTTC.